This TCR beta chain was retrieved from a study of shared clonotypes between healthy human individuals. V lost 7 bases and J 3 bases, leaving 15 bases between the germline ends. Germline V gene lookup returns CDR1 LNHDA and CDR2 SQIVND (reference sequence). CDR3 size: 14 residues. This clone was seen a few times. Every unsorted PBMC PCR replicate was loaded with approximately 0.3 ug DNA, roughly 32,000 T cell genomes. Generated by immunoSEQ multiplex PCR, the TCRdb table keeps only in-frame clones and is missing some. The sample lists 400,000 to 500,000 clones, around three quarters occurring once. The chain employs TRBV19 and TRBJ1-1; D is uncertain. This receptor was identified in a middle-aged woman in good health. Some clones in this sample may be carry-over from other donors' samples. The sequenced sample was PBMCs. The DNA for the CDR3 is TGTGCCAGTAAAAAGGGTAGCGGGTACACTGAAGCTTTCTTT. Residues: CASKKGSGYTEAFF.